These 15 T cell receptor beta chains share one sample of origin, sequenced in a study of blood T cell repertoires in COVID-19. Produced via immunoSEQ multiplex PCR; TCRdb's table is partial and in-frame only. The sample contains 250,000 to 400,000 clones, 89% of which appear only once. Sequenced input: PBMCs or T cells enriched from blood (not recorded which). The receptors originated from a man aged 60 to 75 who had recovered from COVID-19.

A remark on this clone: Other DNA variants within this sample encode the same CDR3. The chain recombines TRBV9 with TRBJ2-7, with D perhaps matching TRBD2 (6 bases). Germline V gene lookup returns CDR1 SGDLS and CDR2 YYNGEE. Trimming shortened V by 0 bases and J by 3 bases, and 10 bases separated the two germline ends. The CDR3 extends over 14 amino acids. CDR3 DNA sequence: TGTGCCAGCAGCGTAGGTAGCGGAGGCTACGAGCAGTACTTC. Translated: CASSVGSGGYEQYF.

The J gene is TRBJ1-4, the V gene TRBV7-6; TRBD1 is a possible D gene (5 bases). The V gene lost 0 bases and the J gene lost 3 bases, with 8 bases spanning the gap. CDR3 length equals 15 residues. Germline assignment: CDR1 SGHVS and CDR2 FNYEAQ. The CDR3 loop is CASSLAGGANEKLFF. The DNA of the CDR3 is TGTGCCAGCAGCTTAGCCGGGGGGGCTAATGAAAAACTGTTTTTT. Filled out from reference TRBV7-6 and TRBJ1-4, the complete variable domain reads GAGVSQSPRYKVTKRGQDVALRCDPISGHVSLYWYRQALGQGPEFLTYFNYEAQQDKSGLPNDRFSAERPEGSISTLTIQRTEQRDSAMYRCASSLAGGANEKLFFGSGTQLSVL.

This clone was seen just once. The chain recombines TRBV2 with TRBJ2-3; TRBD2 matches 13 bases. Per the germline V gene, CDR1 is SNHLY and CDR2 is FYNNEI. V lost 6 bases to trimming and J lost 4 bases; unmatched junction nucleotides: 4. CDR3 length equals 15 residues. The CDR3 is CASRATSGRPDTQYF. Here the CDR3 DNA reads TGTGCCAGCAGGGCGACTAGCGGGAGGCCAGATACGCAGTATTTT.

The gene calls are TRBV28 and TRBJ1-5; TRBD1 matches 10 bases. With 4 bases clipped from V and 4 bases from J, the junction kept 7 bases outside the gene matches. Per the germline V gene, CDR1 is MDHEN and CDR2 is SYDVKM. This CDR3 is built from 16 residues. The CDR3 reads CASSSHGQGGNQPQHF. The CDR3 coding sequence is TGTGCCAGCAGTTCACACGGACAGGGGGGAAATCAGCCCCAGCATTTT.

The CDR3 sequence is CARTLGPSPGGSPLHF. As DNA, the CDR3 is TGTGCCAGGACCCTGGGCCCCTCTCCCGGGGGTTCACCCCTCCACTTT. The V and J genes are TRBV3-1 (or the pseudogene TRBV3-2) and TRBJ1-6, with TRBD1 as a possible D gene (5 bases). CDR1 and CDR2 from the germline V gene are LGHDT and YNNKEL (reference sequence). This CDR3 comprises 16 residues. V lost 9 bases, J lost 9 bases, and 24 bases lay in between.

This chain uses TRBV5-6 with TRBJ1-2, with 7 bases that match TRBD1. Germline V gene lookup returns CDR1 SGHDT and CDR2 YYEEEE. V lost 2 bases and J lost 7; bases outside the gene matches: 11. The length of the CDR3 is 15 residues. DNA for the CDR3: TGTGCCAGCAGCTTTAGAGGGGGCGCTCGGAGTGGCTACACCTTC. It yields the protein CASSFRGGARSGYTF.

The rearrangement uses TRBV28 and TRBJ1-6, with D perhaps matching TRBD1 (6 bases). The length of the CDR3 is 14 residues. Trimming took off 7 bases at V and 6 bases at J, with 13 bases between the two ends. The germline gives CDR1 MDHEN, CDR2 SYDVKM. The CDR3 spells CASNRRGLNSPLHF. CDR3 bases: TGTGCCAGCAACCGCAGGGGCCTTAATTCACCCCTCCACTTT.

The V call is TRBV6-5, the J call TRBJ1-2; D might be TRBD1 (5 bases). Germline CDR1 is MNHEY and CDR2 is SVGAGI. CDR3 length: 15 residues. Between the trimmed V and J ends, which lost 6 bases and 3 bases, there was a span of 17 bases. In nucleotides, the CDR3 is TGTGCCAGCAGATCCCCTGGGGGGAGAGACTATGGCTACACCTTC. Translation: CASRSPGGRDYGYTF.

V gene TRBV28 combines with J gene TRBJ1-2, with TRBD1 matching 10 bases. V was pared by 7 bases and J by 4 bases, with 3 bases of the junction left unmatched. CDR1 MDHEN and CDR2 SYDVKM come from the germline V gene. This CDR3 contains 13 residues. The CDR3 DNA reads TGTGCCAGCACCCGGGACAGGGGCTATGGCTACACCTTC. This codes for CASTRDRGYGYTF.

Comments on this clone: The junction shows a germline mismatch at one end, possibly a read error. This sequence joins TRBV7-7 and TRBJ2-5; 7 bases align to TRBD2. CDR3 length equals 16 residues. Germline loops: CDR1 SSHAT, CDR2 FNYEAQ (reference sequence). The CDR3 loop is CASSLASGGGSETQYF. As DNA, the CDR3 is TGTGCTAGCAGCTTAGCATCCGGGGGAGGGTCGGAGACCCAGTACTTC.

The chain uses TRBV7-2 and TRBJ2-3, with 8 bases identical to TRBD2. Germline CDR1 reads SGHTA; CDR2 reads FQGNSA. The length of the CDR3 is 16 residues. V trimming: 1 base; J trimming: 2 bases; junction bases outside the gene matches: 5. The CDR3 spells CASSLVSGRDTDTQYF. The DNA for the CDR3 is TGTGCCAGCAGCTTAGTGAGCGGGAGAGACACAGATACGCAGTATTTT.

CDR3 DNA sequence: TGTGCCAGCAGCCGGACAGGGACGTCCTACAATGAGCAGTTCTTC. Translating it yields CASSRTGTSYNEQFF. The chain uses TRBV7-3 and TRBJ2-1; 8 nucleotides line up with TRBD1. Germline V CDR1 and CDR2: SGHTA, FQGTGA. After removal of 5 bases from V and 1 base from J, the junction contained 4 bases not matched to a gene. The CDR3 spans 15 residues.

The V call is TRBV28, the J call TRBJ2-7; D is possibly TRBD2 (6 bases). V gave up 2 bases and J gave up 5 bases, with 13 bases separating them. The V gene's germline CDR1 is MDHEN and CDR2 SYDVKM. CDR3 length equals 14 residues. The CDR3 DNA is TGTGCCAGCAGTTTAGCGGGGTTTGAAAACGAGCAGTACTTC. This translates into CASSLAGFENEQYF. Complete variable domain (other parts from reference TRBV28 and TRBJ2-7): DVKVTQSSRYLVKRTGEKVFLECVQDMDHENMFWYRQDPGLGLRLIYFSYDVKMKEKGDIPEGYSVSREKKERFSLILESASTNQTSMYLCASSLAGFENEQYFGPGTRLTVT.

V and J are TRBV12-3 or TRBV12-4 and TRBJ1-2; TRBD1 matches at 7 bases. This CDR3 is built from 13 residues. J lost 7 bases, V lost 6 bases, and 8 bases had no gene match. This CDR3 is CASRLGGAGGYTF. DNA of the CDR3: TGTGCCAGCAGGCTAGGGGGCGCGGGTGGCTACACCTTC.

The chain employs TRBV9 and TRBJ2-5; D gene ambiguous. CDR1 and CDR2 (germline): SGDLS, YYNGEE. The CDR3 length is 14 residues. The V and J ends lost 4 bases and 1 base respectively, with 11 bases between them. CDR3 sequence: CASSPPGPQETQYF. For the CDR3, the DNA is TGTGCCAGCAGCCCACCAGGCCCCCAAGAGACCCAGTACTTC.